These T cell receptor beta chains were read from a single sample in a study of shared clonotypes between healthy human individuals. Data came from immunoSEQ multiplex PCR; TCRdb stores just in-frame clones and leaves some out. The sample includes roughly 700,000 clones, about nine tenths of them seen just once. The sequenced sample was memory CD8+ T cells from PBMCs. These TCRs come from a man aged 18-30 years in good health. Some clones in this sample may be carry-over from other donors' samples. Each CDR3 is given with its conserved first and last residue. The D gene is left open where the match is weak. Clone size is not always given. Where it is, it says once, few, many or a class for expanded clones.

length: 15; D: .; size: once; J: TRBJ2-1; V: TRBV6-1; DNA: TGTGCCAGCAGTGAAGAAGAGGAGGCCGTAGATGAGCAGTTCTTC; CDR3: CASSEEEEAVDEQFF
length: 22; D: TRBD1; size: .; J: TRBJ2-7; V: TRBV7-8; DNA: TGTGCCAGCAGCTCAAGAGAAGCCAAGGCCCGGGACAGCTTAATCCCTGGCTACGAGCAGTACTTC; CDR3: CASSSREAKARDSLIPGYEQYF
length: 16; D: TRBD1; size: .; J: TRBJ1-2; V: TRBV4-3; DNA: TGCGCCAGCAGCCAAGATAGAGGTTCAGGGGGCAGTGGCTACACCTTC; CDR3: CASSQDRGSGGSGYTF
length: 16; D: TRBD1; size: few; J: TRBJ1-3; V: TRBV19; DNA: TGTGCCAGTAGTATCGACAGGGGAACAAGTGGAAACACCATATATTTT; CDR3: CASSIDRGTSGNTIYF
length: 15; D: TRBD1; size: .; J: TRBJ1-2; V: TRBV27; DNA: TGTGCCAGCAGTTTAAGGACAGGGGGTCGATATGGCTACACCTTC; CDR3: CASSLRTGGRYGYTF
length: 15; D: .; size: .; J: TRBJ2-1; V: TRBV9; DNA: TGTGCCAGCAGCCGCGGGCGGGCCCACTACAATGAGCAGTTCTTC; CDR3: CASSRGRAHYNEQFF
length: 15; D: TRBD1; size: .; J: TRBJ2-1; V: TRBV27; DNA: TGTGCCAGCAGTTTGGGCAGGGGGTCCTACAATGAGCAGTTCTTC; CDR3: CASSLGRGSYNEQFF
length: 13; D: .; size: .; J: TRBJ2-7; V: TRBV9; DNA: TGTGCCAGCAGCGTAGCGGGGTCCTACGAGCAGTACTTC; CDR3: CASSVAGSYEQYF
length: 15; D: .; size: once; J: TRBJ2-3; V: TRBV10-1; DNA: TGCGCCAGCAGTGACCTGGCGGGGAGCACAGATACGCAGTATTTT; CDR3: CASSDLAGSTDTQYF
length: 15; D: TRBD1; size: .; J: TRBJ2-7; V: TRBV27; DNA: TGTGCCAGCAGTTTGGGGGCTGGGCCAGGGGGCGAGCAGTACTTC; CDR3: CASSLGAGPGGEQYF
length: 12; D: .; size: .; J: TRBJ2-1; V: TRBV11-2; DNA: TGTGCCAGCAGCTTAGGCCAAAATGAGCAGTTCTTC; CDR3: CASSLGQNEQFF
length: 13; D: .; size: .; J: TRBJ2-7; V: TRBV6-5; DNA: TGTGCCAGCAGGCCCGCTACCTCCTACGAGCAGTACTTC; CDR3: CASRPATSYEQYF
length: 16; D: .; size: .; J: TRBJ2-5; V: TRBV2; DNA: TGTGCCAGCAAAGGGTTACTGCGAGACCCCCAAGAGACCCAGTACTTC; CDR3: CASKGLLRDPQETQYF
length: 19; D: TRBD1; size: .; J: TRBJ1-4; V: TRBV30; DNA: TGTGCCTGGACCACCCTCGGGACAGGGGATTTTGGGGGTCGTGAAAAACTGTTTTTT; CDR3: CAWTTLGTGDFGGREKLFF
length: 17; D: .; size: .; J: TRBJ2-1; V: TRBV15; DNA: TGTGCCACCAGCAGAGGACTAGTGTGGAAGAGGGGTCACCAGCAGTTCTTC; CDR3: CATSRGLVWKRGHQQFF
length: 16; D: TRBD2; size: .; J: TRBJ2-3; V: TRBV9; DNA: TGTGCCAGCAGCGTAGGGCTAGCGGGAGCTGAAGATACGCAGTATTTT; CDR3: CASSVGLAGAEDTQYF
length: 17; D: .; size: .; J: TRBJ2-3; V: TRBV27; DNA: TGTGCCAGCAGTTTATCGTGGGGGCATTTGGGCACAGATACGCAGTATTTT; CDR3: CASSLSWGHLGTDTQYF
length: 16; D: .; size: .; J: TRBJ1-5; V: TRBV2; DNA: TGTGCCAGCAGTGAGGGACTCGGCTCTAGGAGTCAGCCCCAGCATTTT; CDR3: CASSEGLGSRSQPQHF
length: 13; D: TRBD2; size: .; J: TRBJ2-7; V: TRBV27; DNA: TGTGCCAGCCGGGAGGGAGGGGGGTACGAGCAGTACTTC; CDR3: CASREGGGYEQYF
length: 14; D: .; size: .; J: TRBJ2-7; V: TRBV30; DNA: TGTGCCTGGAGTGAGCAGGGACCCTCCTACGAGCAGTACTTC; CDR3: CAWSEQGPSYEQYF
length: 13; D: .; size: .; J: TRBJ2-3; V: TRBV29-1; DNA: TGCAGCGCCGTCCGGGGGAGCACAGATACGCAGTATTTT; CDR3: CSAVRGSTDTQYF
length: 16; D: .; size: .; J: TRBJ2-3; V: TRBV27; DNA: TGTGCCAGCAGTTTATACTCCGGCGGGATCACAGATACGCAGTATTTT; CDR3: CASSLYSGGITDTQYF
length: 14; D: TRBD1; size: .; J: TRBJ2-7; V: TRBV4-1; DNA: TGCGCCAGCAGCCAAGTAGGGGGCGCGGGCGAGCAGTACTTC; CDR3: CASSQVGGAGEQYF
length: 15; D: .; size: .; J: TRBJ2-7; V: TRBV28; DNA: TGTGCCAGCAGTTTTGCGGAGGCAGGGGTCAACGAGCAGTACTTC; CDR3: CASSFAEAGVNEQYF
length: 19; D: TRBD2; size: .; J: TRBJ2-2; V: TRBV6-1; DNA: TGTGCCAGCAGTGAAGCGGGACTAGCGGGAGGGCGGCGCACCGGGGAGCTGTTTTTT; CDR3: CASSEAGLAGGRRTGELFF
length: 14; D: .; size: .; J: TRBJ1-4; V: TRBV11-2; DNA: TGTGCCAGCAGCTTAATACCCCATAATGAAAAACTGTTTTTT; CDR3: CASSLIPHNEKLFF
length: 16; D: TRBD2; size: once; J: TRBJ2-7; V: TRBV27; DNA: TGTGCCAGCAGTTTAAACGGACTAGCGGGAGTCTACGAGCAGTACTTC; CDR3: CASSLNGLAGVYEQYF
length: 13; D: .; size: .; J: TRBJ2-7; V: TRBV28; DNA: TGTGCCAGCAGCCTACAGGTCTCCTACGAGCAGTACTTC; CDR3: CASSLQVSYEQYF
length: 18; D: TRBD1; size: .; J: TRBJ1-2; V: TRBV12-5; DNA: TGTGCTAGTGGCTTGCCCAAACGACAGGGGCTACTAAACTATGGCTACACCTTC; CDR3: CASGLPKRQGLLNYGYTF
length: 16; D: TRBD1; size: .; J: TRBJ2-7; V: TRBV7-9; DNA: TGTGCCAGCAGCTTTAATCCGCGCCAGGGGGAATACGAGCAGTACTTC; CDR3: CASSFNPRQGEYEQYF
length: 15; D: TRBD1; size: .; J: TRBJ2-2; V: TRBV7-9; DNA: TGTGCCAGCAGCCCCCGGGACAGGGGAAAGGGGGAGCTGTTTTTT; CDR3: CASSPRDRGKGELFF
length: 13; D: .; size: .; J: TRBJ1-2; V: TRBV25-1; DNA: TGTGCCAGCAGTGAATATGGGACAATCGGCTGCACTTTC; CDR3: CASSEYGTIGCTF
length: 16; D: .; size: once; J: TRBJ2-1; V: TRBV28; DNA: TGTGCCAGCACCTCCTTATGGAGCGATAAAAACAATGAGCAGTTCTTC; CDR3: CASTSLWSDKNNEQFF
length: 16; D: .; size: .; J: TRBJ2-2; V: TRBV7-9; DNA: TGTGCCAGCAGTCTAGACGGGGCCCCCGGCACCGGGGAGCTGTTTTTT; CDR3: CASSLDGAPGTGELFF
length: 13; D: .; size: few; J: TRBJ1-5; V: TRBV4-1; DNA: TGCGCCAGCAGCCAAGTCATTAGTCAGCCCCAGCATTTT; CDR3: CASSQVISQPQHF
length: 17; D: TRBD1; size: .; J: TRBJ1-5; V: TRBV19; DNA: TGTGCCAGTAGCAGGGGACAGGGTCTTTATAGCAATCAGCCCCAGCATTTT; CDR3: CASSRGQGLYSNQPQHF
length: 13; D: .; size: .; J: TRBJ1-1; V: TRBV6-1; DNA: TGTGCCAGCAGTGAAGCAGGCGGCTCTACGGCGATTTTC; CDR3: CASSEAGGSTAIF
length: 15; D: .; size: once; J: TRBJ2-1; V: TRBV7-6; DNA: TGTGCCAGCAGCTTAGAAACCTCATCTTACAATGAGCAGTTCTTC; CDR3: CASSLETSSYNEQFF
length: 13; D: .; size: .; J: TRBJ2-1; V: TRBV9; DNA: TGTGCCAGCAGCGGCGGACAGTACAATGAGCAGTTCTTC; CDR3: CASSGGQYNEQFF
length: 16; D: .; size: .; J: TRBJ2-3; V: TRBV11-3; DNA: TGTGCCAGCAGCTTAGAGGTGTTTTCAAAGATGACTACGCAGTATTTT; CDR3: CASSLEVFSKMTTQYF
length: 16; D: .; size: once; J: TRBJ2-3; V: TRBV27; DNA: TGTGCCAGCAGTTTATTGGTAGCGGCTTCCACAGATACGCAGTATTTT; CDR3: CASSLLVAASTDTQYF
length: 15; D: .; size: .; J: TRBJ2-7; V: TRBV7-2; DNA: TGTGCCAGCAGCTTAGTCGAGCATCCCCTCTACGAGCAGTACTTC; CDR3: CASSLVEHPLYEQYF